Each of the 7 T cell receptor beta chains below was sequenced from the same sample in a study of CD8+ T cells in alopecia areata. Described treatment: oral pan-JAK inhibitor, 5-10 mg twice daily. After isolation, RNA underwent reverse transcription to generate cDNA as the sequencing template. The repertoire was sequenced with immunoSEQ multiplex PCR; TCRdb's copy has only in-frame clones and lacks some. The sample yields about 190,000 clones, approximately 57% seen once. Sample: CD4+ T cells sorted from blood, taken at week 24, from a patient treated with tofacitinib. The receptors shown here come from a human donor with alopecia areata.

J is TRBJ1-1 and V is TRBV29-1; 7 nucleotides line up with TRBD1. Germline assignment: CDR1 SQVTM and CDR2 ANQGSEA. V gave up 6 bases and J gave up 3 bases; unmatched junction bases: 10. This CDR3 has 14 amino acids. The CDR3 region has the DNA TGCAGCGTCGAGCGGGCCGGGACAGACACTGAAGCTTTCTTT. Translation gives CSVERAGTDTEAFF. The complete variable domain, with remaining parts taken from reference TRBV29-1 and TRBJ1-1, reads SAVISQKPSRDICQRGTSLTIQCQVDSQVTMMFWYRQQPGQSLTLIATANQGSEATYESGFVIDKFPISRPNLTFSTLTVSNMSPEDSSIYLCSVERAGTDTEAFFGQGTRLTVV.

The sample holds a few counts of this clone. The gene calls are TRBV7-9 and TRBJ1-1; D possibly corresponds to TRBD1 (5 bases). Germline CDR1 SEHNR, CDR2 FQNEAQ (reference sequence). V was pared by 3 bases and J by 4 bases, with 9 bases between. This CDR3 is 13 amino acids long. The CDR3 bases are TGTGCCAGCAGCTTGCGACAGAGCACTGAAGCTTTCTTT. Translating it yields CASSLRQSTEAFF.

The chain combines TRBV5-1 with TRBJ2-7, with D unclear. The germline V and J ends were trimmed by 3 bases and 5 bases, with 18 bases remaining between them. The CDR3 runs 15 residues. In germline, CDR1 is SGHRS, CDR2 YFSETQ. The CDR3 is CASSSVGSGLDEQYF. The CDR3 DNA is TGCGCCAGCAGCTCGGTCGGGTCCGGGCTCGACGAGCAGTACTTC.

The rearrangement joins TRBV29-1 to TRBJ2-3, with D tentatively TRBD1 (6 bases). Germline V gene sequence: CDR1 SQVTM, CDR2 ANQGSEA. V shed 0 bases and J shed 6 bases, with 10 bases lying between them. This CDR3 spans 13 amino acids. The CDR3 DNA is TGCAGCGTTGAAGACAGGGGCTCGGATACGCAGTATTTT. It yields the protein CSVEDRGSDTQYF.

J is TRBJ2-3 and V is TRBV5-1; the D is unclear. This CDR3 spans 14 amino acids. V was trimmed by 7 bases and J by 0 bases, leaving 12 bases between them. Germline CDR1 SGHRS, CDR2 YFSETQ. DNA of the CDR3: TGCGCCAGCTCCCCGACCATTAGCACAGATACGCAGTATTTT. Translating it yields CASSPTISTDTQYF.

The chain carries TRBV25-1 and TRBJ2-2, with D unresolved. Germline assignment: CDR1 MGHDK and CDR2 SYGVNS. This CDR3 region has 15 residues. V lost 3 bases and J 1 base, leaving 9 bases between the germline ends. The DNA of the CDR3 is TGTGCCAGCAGTGACGGCAGAGTGAACACCGGGGAGCTGTTTTTT. As protein: CASSDGRVNTGELFF.

The chain recombines TRBV5-4 with TRBJ2-1; TRBD2 might be the D (6 bases). The CDR3 runs to 16 residues. Germline V gene sequence: CDR1 SGHNT, CDR2 YYREEE (reference sequence). V was shortened by 0 bases and J by 7 bases, with 17 bases between the two germline ends. CDR3 loop: CASSLALRGLMNEQFF. In DNA form, the CDR3 reads TGTGCCAGCAGCTTGGCCTTGCGGGGTTTAATGAATGAGCAGTTCTTC.